This T cell receptor (beta chain) was documented in a study of shared clonotypes between healthy human individuals. Background on the study: For every donor, three CD4 naive, three CD4 memory, two CD8 naive and one CD8 memory plates were used. Findings of the study overall: With a handful of donors compared, roughly 4.9% of naive CD4 clonotypes were shared.

The CDR3 is made up of 14 amino acids. V lost 5 bases, J lost 1 base, and 3 bases stayed unmatched. The germline gives CDR1 SGHTA, CDR2 FQGTGA. Per the study methods: In the immunoSEQ data, sequences were junction-only and lacked quality scores, so filtering differed. The assay was immunoSEQ multiplex PCR, and TCRdb's table has in-frame clones only and misses some. Clone size and V and J calls were adopted from that table, with D and trimming inferred from the DNA. Here the sample spans approximately 400,000 clones, about 96% being singletons. Details on this clone: Its antigen is unidentified.

This TCR derives from a man between 25 and 39 years old in good health. The chain links TRBV7-3 to TRBJ1-2, with 8 positions matching TRBD1. Sequencing input: memory CD8+ T cells sorted from blood. The subset denotes: CD45RO+ cells pooled with CCR7-negative TemRA cells. CDR3: CASSPGQGNYGYTF. As DNA, the CDR3 is TGTGCCAGCAGCCCCGGACAGGGTAACTATGGCTACACCTTC.